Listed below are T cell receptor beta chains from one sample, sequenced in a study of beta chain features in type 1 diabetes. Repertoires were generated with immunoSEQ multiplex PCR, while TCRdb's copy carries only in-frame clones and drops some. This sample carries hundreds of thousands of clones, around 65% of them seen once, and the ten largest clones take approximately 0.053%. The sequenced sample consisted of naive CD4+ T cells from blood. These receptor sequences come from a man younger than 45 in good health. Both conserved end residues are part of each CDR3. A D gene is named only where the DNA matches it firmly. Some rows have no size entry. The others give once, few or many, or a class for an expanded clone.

TGTGCCAGCAGCTCCCGCGGGACAGGGACATTGCAAGAGACCCAGTACTTC | CASSSRGTGTLQETQYF | TRBD1 | TRBJ2-5 | . | TRBV7-8
TGTGCCAGCAGCCAAGGGGAGACCCAGTACTTC | CASSQGETQYF | . | TRBJ2-5 | . | TRBV11-2
TGTGCCTGGAGTGGGGGACAGCCTTCACCCCTCCACTTT | CAWSGGQPSPLHF | TRBD1 | TRBJ1-6 | . | TRBV30
TGCAGCGCCCGTTCAGGGGTTAAAAACACTGAAGCTTTCTTT | CSARSGVKNTEAFF | . | TRBJ1-1 | . | TRBV29-1
TGCAGCGTTGAGTCGGACAGAGCCTACGAGCAGTACTTC | CSVESDRAYEQYF | . | TRBJ2-7 | . | TRBV29-1
TGTGCCAGCAGTGTGCGAATGGAGCAGTTCTTC | CASSVRMEQFF | . | TRBJ2-1 | . | TRBV2
TGTGCCATCACCCCACAGGGGGCCCATGGCTACACCTTC | CAITPQGAHGYTF | TRBD1 | TRBJ1-2 | once | TRBV10-3
TGCGCCAGCAGCCAAGATCCAGCGGGAACCAAAAACATTCAGTACTTC | CASSQDPAGTKNIQYF | TRBD2 | TRBJ2-4 | . | TRBV4-3
TGCGCCAGCAGCCAACCGACAGGGGAAAACATTCAGTACTTC | CASSQPTGENIQYF | TRBD1 | TRBJ2-4 | once | TRBV4-1
TGCAGCGTTAACCCAGACAGACCTGAGCAGTTCTTC | CSVNPDRPEQFF | . | TRBJ2-1 | . | TRBV29-1
TGTGCCAGCAGCCCTCATAAGGAAAAACTGTTTTTT | CASSPHKEKLFF | . | TRBJ1-4 | . | TRBV9
TGTGCCAGCAGCGCACAGGGATTCTATGGCTACACCTTC | CASSAQGFYGYTF | . | TRBJ1-2 | . | TRBV13
TGCAGCGTGGGACAGGGCAATCAGCCCCAGCATTTT | CSVGQGNQPQHF | TRBD1 | TRBJ1-5 | . | TRBV29-1
TGTGCCTGGAGTGTTCTCCGTGAGACCCAGTACTTC | CAWSVLRETQYF | . | TRBJ2-5 | . | TRBV30
TGCGCCAGCAGCTTGGGGGGGTCCCAAGAGACCCAGTACTTC | CASSLGGSQETQYF | . | TRBJ2-5 | . | TRBV5-1
TGTGCCAGCAGCCCCCGGGACAGGGTTCTTTCGGGAAACACCATATATTTT | CASSPRDRVLSGNTIYF | TRBD1 | TRBJ1-3 | . | TRBV9
TGTGCCAGCAGCTTAGAGCCGAACACTGAAGCTTTCTTT | CASSLEPNTEAFF | . | TRBJ1-1 | . | TRBV11-2
TGCAGCGTTGCCCGGCAGGTTGAAGCTTTCTTT | CSVARQVEAFF | . | TRBJ1-1 | . | TRBV29-1
TGTGCCAGCAGCCCAGCAGGGACAGGGAACACTGAAGCTTTCTTT | CASSPAGTGNTEAFF | TRBD1 | TRBJ1-1 | few | TRBV4-2
TGCGCCAGCAGTCCCCCCGGGAACAGTCGGGACTACGAGCAGTACTTC | CASSPPGNSRDYEQYF | . | TRBJ2-7 | . | TRBV23-1
TGTGCCAGCAGCCAAGCTCTAGCGGGAGTTAGAGATACGCAGTATTTT | CASSQALAGVRDTQYF | TRBD2 | TRBJ2-3 | . | TRBV4-2
TGTGCCAGCAGCCCGGGGAGAACGGGAGATACGCAGTATTTT | CASSPGRTGDTQYF | . | TRBJ2-3 | . | TRBV5-4
TGTGCCTGGAGTGGAGATACGCAGTATTTT | CAWSGDTQYF | . | TRBJ2-3 | once | TRBV30
TGTGCCAGCAGCGAACAGGTGTTCGGGGAGACCCAGTACTTC | CASSEQVFGETQYF | . | TRBJ2-5 | . | TRBV25-1
TGTGCCAGCAGCCACCCGCTAGCGGGGGGGTACAATGAGCAGTTCTTC | CASSHPLAGGYNEQFF | TRBD2 | TRBJ2-1 | few | TRBV4-2
TGCAGCGTGGCGGGACAGAGTCTCTATGGCTACACCTTC | CSVAGQSLYGYTF | TRBD1 | TRBJ1-2 | . | TRBV29-1
TGCAGCGTTGAGGCGACAGGGTCGGAAAAACTGTTTTTT | CSVEATGSEKLFF | TRBD1 | TRBJ1-4 | few | TRBV29-1
TGTGCCAGCAGCCCAACGGGGACCGGGGCGCGGACAGATACGCAGTATTTT | CASSPTGTGARTDTQYF | . | TRBJ2-3 | . | TRBV9
TGCAGCGTTGAAGGGACAGGCTTTGCCGAAGCTTTCTTT | CSVEGTGFAEAFF | TRBD1 | TRBJ1-1 | . | TRBV29-1
TGCGCCTCCTGTTCCGGACAGATCCAAGAGACCCAGTACTTC | CASCSGQIQETQYF | . | TRBJ2-5 | . | TRBV5-1
TGTGCCAGCAGACCCGGGACATCTTACAATGAGCAGTTCTTC | CASRPGTSYNEQFF | . | TRBJ2-1 | . | TRBV28
TGTGCCTGGAGTGCGGGGGGCGCAGATACGCAGTATTTT | CAWSAGGADTQYF | . | TRBJ2-3 | once | TRBV30
TGTGCCAGCAGCGCCCGGACAGGGAACTACAATGAGCAGTTCTTC | CASSARTGNYNEQFF | TRBD1 | TRBJ2-1 | . | TRBV9
TGCAGCGTTGTCGGGGGGCGCTGGTCGGGCTCCTACAATGAGCAGTTCTTC | CSVVGGRWSGSYNEQFF | . | TRBJ2-1 | . | TRBV29-1
TGCGCCAGCAGCTTCCGACAGAGATTCACCGGGGAGCTGTTTTTT | CASSFRQRFTGELFF | . | TRBJ2-2 | . | TRBV5-1
TGTGCCAGCAGTAACACAGGGGTAAGCCCCTACGAGCAGTACTTC | CASSNTGVSPYEQYF | TRBD1 | TRBJ2-7 | . | TRBV6-5
TGTGCCAGCGTAGACAGGGGGCCCGGGGAGCTGTTTTTT | CASVDRGPGELFF | TRBD1 | TRBJ2-2 | few | TRBV25-1
TGCAGCGTTGACGAGACTAGGGCTTACGATACGCAGTATTTT | CSVDETRAYDTQYF | . | TRBJ2-3 | . | TRBV29-1
TGTGCCTGGAGTGTTGGGGGAAGAGAGACCCAGTACTTC | CAWSVGGRETQYF | . | TRBJ2-5 | . | TRBV30